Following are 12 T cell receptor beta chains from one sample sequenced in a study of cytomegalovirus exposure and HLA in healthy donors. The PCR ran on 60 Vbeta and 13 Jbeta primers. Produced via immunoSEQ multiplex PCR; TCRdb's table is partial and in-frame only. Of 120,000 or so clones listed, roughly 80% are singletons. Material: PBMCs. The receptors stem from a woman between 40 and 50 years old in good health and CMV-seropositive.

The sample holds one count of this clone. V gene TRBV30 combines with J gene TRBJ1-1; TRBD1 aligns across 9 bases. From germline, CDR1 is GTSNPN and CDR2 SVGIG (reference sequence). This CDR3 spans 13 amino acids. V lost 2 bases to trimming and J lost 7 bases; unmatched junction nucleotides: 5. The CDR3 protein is CAWSSQGASEAFF. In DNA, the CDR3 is TGTGCCTGGAGTTCACAGGGGGCTAGTGAAGCTTTCTTT.

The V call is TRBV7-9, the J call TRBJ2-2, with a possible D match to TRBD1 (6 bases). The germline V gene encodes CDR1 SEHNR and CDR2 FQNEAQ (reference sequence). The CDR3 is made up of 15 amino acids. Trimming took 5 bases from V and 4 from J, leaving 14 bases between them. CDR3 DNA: TGTGCCAGCAGCCTCGGGACACACCCCACCGGGGAGCTGTTTTTT. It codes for CASSLGTHPTGELFF.

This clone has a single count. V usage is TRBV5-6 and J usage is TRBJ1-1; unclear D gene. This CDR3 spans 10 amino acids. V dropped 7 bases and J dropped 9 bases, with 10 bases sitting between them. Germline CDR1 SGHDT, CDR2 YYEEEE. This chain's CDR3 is CASRGGKAFF. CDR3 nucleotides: TGTGCCAGCCGGGGAGGGAAAGCTTTCTTT.

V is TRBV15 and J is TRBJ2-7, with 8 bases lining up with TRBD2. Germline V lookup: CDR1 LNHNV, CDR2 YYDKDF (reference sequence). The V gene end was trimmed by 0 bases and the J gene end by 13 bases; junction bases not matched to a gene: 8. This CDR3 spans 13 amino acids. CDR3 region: CATSRDLASGLYF. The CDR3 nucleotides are TGTGCCACCAGCAGAGATCTGGCTAGCGGGTTATACTTC.

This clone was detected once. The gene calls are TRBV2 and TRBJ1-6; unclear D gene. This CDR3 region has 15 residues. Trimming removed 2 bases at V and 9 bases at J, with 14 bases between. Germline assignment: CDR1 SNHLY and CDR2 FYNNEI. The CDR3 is CASSERSPGSSPLHF. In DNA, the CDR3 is TGTGCCAGCAGTGAACGGAGCCCCGGGAGTTCACCCCTCCACTTT.

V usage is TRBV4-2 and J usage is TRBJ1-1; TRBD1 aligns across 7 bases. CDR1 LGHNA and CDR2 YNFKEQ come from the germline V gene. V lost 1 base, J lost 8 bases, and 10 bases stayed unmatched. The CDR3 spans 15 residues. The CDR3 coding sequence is TGTGCCAGCAGCCAAGCCCGACAGGGTAGTTCCGAAGCTTTCTTT. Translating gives CASSQARQGSSEAFF.

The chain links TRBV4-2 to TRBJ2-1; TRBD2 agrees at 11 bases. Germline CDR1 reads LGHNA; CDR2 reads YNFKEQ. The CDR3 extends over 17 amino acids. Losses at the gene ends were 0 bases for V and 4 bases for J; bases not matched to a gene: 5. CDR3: CASSQDGGTSGYNEQFF. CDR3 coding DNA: TGTGCCAGCAGCCAAGATGGGGGGACTAGCGGTTACAATGAGCAGTTCTTC.

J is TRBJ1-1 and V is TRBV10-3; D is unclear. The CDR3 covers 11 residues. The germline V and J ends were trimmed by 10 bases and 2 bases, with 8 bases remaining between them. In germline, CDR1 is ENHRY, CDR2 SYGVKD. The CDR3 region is CATISNTEAFF. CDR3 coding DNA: TGTGCCACCATTAGTAACACTGAAGCTTTCTTT.

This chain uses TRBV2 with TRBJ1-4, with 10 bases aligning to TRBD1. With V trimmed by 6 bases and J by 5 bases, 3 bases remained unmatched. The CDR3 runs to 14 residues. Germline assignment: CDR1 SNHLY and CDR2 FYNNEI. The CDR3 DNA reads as TGTGCCAGCAGATTGACAGGGGGCAATGAAAAACTGTTTTTT. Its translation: CASRLTGGNEKLFF.

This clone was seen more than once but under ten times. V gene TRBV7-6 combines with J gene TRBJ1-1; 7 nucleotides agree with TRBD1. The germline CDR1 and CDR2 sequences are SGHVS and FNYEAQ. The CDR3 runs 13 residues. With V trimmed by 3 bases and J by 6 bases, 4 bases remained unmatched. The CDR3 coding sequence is TGTGCCAGCAGCTTGGGAACAGGGGCTGAAGCTTTCTTT. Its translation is CASSLGTGAEAFF.

The CDR3 spells CASSYSRSEYNEQFF. The CDR3 nucleotides read TGTGCCAGCAGTTACTCGAGGTCAGAGTACAATGAGCAGTTCTTC. The chain has TRBV6-5 and TRBJ2-1; D is undetermined. The CDR3 is 15 amino acids. Trimming removed 0 bases from V and 4 bases from J, with 10 bases in between. Germline CDR1 MNHEY, CDR2 SVGAGI.

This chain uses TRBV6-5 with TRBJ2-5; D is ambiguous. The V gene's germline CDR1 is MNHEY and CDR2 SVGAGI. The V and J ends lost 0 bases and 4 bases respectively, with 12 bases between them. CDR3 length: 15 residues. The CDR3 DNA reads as TGTGCCAGCAGTTACTCGAACAAATTCTCAGAGACCCAGTACTTC. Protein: CASSYSNKFSETQYF.